The entry that follows covers one T cell receptor beta chain sequence. The data stem from a study of PD-1 blockade in classical Hodgkin lymphoma. Only in-frame clones appear in the TCRdb table, and some are missing; sequencing was by immunoSEQ multiplex PCR. This sample has about 84,000 clones, with around 90% found just once. Germline trimming cut 1 base from V and 8 bases from J; bases unmatched to any gene: 8. The CDR3 is 15 amino acids. CDR1 and CDR2 (germline): SGHNT, YYREEE (reference sequence). Relapse was seen in all patients after autologous stem cell transplantation, and brentuximab vedotin exposure was variable.

Source: peripheral blood mononuclear cells (PBMCs), taken at baseline. The rearrangement joins TRBV5-4 to TRBJ1-2; 10 nucleotides line up with TRBD1. The receptor was derived from a human donor with classical Hodgkin lymphoma. The CDR3 DNA reads TGTGCCAGCAGCTTGCGAAGACAGGGGGCCCACGGCTACACCTTC. This sequence encodes CASSLRRQGAHGYTF.